This T cell receptor (beta chain) was captured by sequencing in a study of neoadjuvant anti-PD-1 for oral cavity cancer. Findings of the study overall: PBMC Gini-index clonality exceeded responders' in non-responders post-nivolumab.

On this clone itself: Antigen specificity is unknown.

Per germline, CDR1 ENHRY and CDR2 SYGVKD. With V trimmed by 5 bases and J by 6 bases, 5 bases remained unmatched. The CDR3 is 14 residues long. PBMC libraries mostly used about 500 ng of input genomic DNA, with six replicates per sample. TCRdb keeps only in-frame clones here, not all; method: immunoSEQ multiplex PCR. This table has over 12,000 clones, around three quarters appearing once. Stage II-IVA oral cavity squamous cell carcinoma was new and untreated by systemic or radiation therapy. The genes are TRBV10-3 and TRBJ2-2; 8 nucleotides align to TRBD1. This specimen was PBMCs, taken before nivolumab (anti-PD-1) treatment. This receptor was identified in a person between 40 and 80 years old with oral cavity squamous cell carcinoma. CDR3 loop: CAISRTGTAGELFF. DNA for the CDR3: TGTGCCATCAGTCGGACAGGGACGGCCGGGGAGCTGTTTTTT.